The sequence of this T cell receptor (beta chain) was determined in a study of shared clonotypes between healthy human individuals. Study background: Each donor had three CD4 naive, three CD4 memory, two CD8 naive and one CD8 memory plate.

Researchers divided each subset's genomic DNA evenly across several immunoSEQ plates. Only in-frame clones appear in the TCRdb table, and some are missing; sequencing was by immunoSEQ multiplex PCR. The sample contains roughly 2,300,000 clones, around 93% of which appear only once. Germline trimming cut 2 bases from V and 3 bases from J; bases unmatched to any gene: 8. Germline CDR1 is SGHTA and CDR2 is FQGNSA. CDR3 length: 17 residues. The chain joins TRBV7-2 to TRBJ2-3; 10 nucleotides align to TRBD1. Sequencing was carried out using naive CD4+ T cells from PBMCs. Subset: CD45RA+ positively selected. The sequence came from a man younger than 35 in good health. Some clones in this sample may be carry-over from other donors' samples. The CDR3 sequence: CASSLFPPGQGTDTQYF. The CDR3 DNA sequence: TGTGCCAGCAGCTTATTCCCTCCGGGACAGGGGACAGATACGCAGTATTTT.